This T cell receptor (beta chain) was identified during a study of shared clonotypes between healthy human individuals (dated by TCRdb to about 2020). As for the study more broadly: Three men and two women, aged 18 to 49 years, made up the cohort. Per donor, three plates each were used for CD4 naive and CD4 memory, two for CD8 naive, and one for CD8 memory. To estimate repertoire size and how much clonotypes are shared between individuals, the study performed deep sequencing of blood TCR repertoires from about five healthy adults. Different laboratories and diverse techniques were used to prepare libraries and sequence TCR repertoires, to increase sequencing depth and limit assay-specific biases. Per donor, leukapheresis produced somewhere between about 0.8 and 9 billion PBMCs. Paper-wide results and their limitations: Because the study included only a small number of donors, the genetic and exposure-history diversity represented was limited. Based on pairwise subsampling, the degree of clonotype sharing among donors was expected to be affected by sequencing depth. Sampling was limited to blood, and TCR repertoires in tissue likely differ from TCR repertoires in blood. Larger estimated clonotype richness was generally found for naive subsets than for memory subsets. Clonotypes shared by all four sorted-subset donors showed higher generation probabilities than non-shared clonotypes. Roughly 5.2% of naive CD4, 3.5% of naive CD8, 2.3% of memory CD4, and more than 0.35% of memory CD8 clonotypes were shared across a few donors. Rarefaction of sorted-subset datasets indicated incomplete sequencing despite the large sequencing depth.

Using the deep immunoSEQ assay, multiplex PCR amplified TCR CDR3 regions from genomic DNA. Genomic DNA extracted from each cell subset was distributed evenly over all wells of several immunoSEQ 96-well plates, and each plate served as one replicate. For sorted subsets, roughly 200 ng of genomic DNA, equivalent to around 29,000 T cell genomes, went into each replicate PCR. Purified libraries were measured with a Qubit 3.0 fluorometer, size-checked on a Bioanalyzer 2100, and measured again with the KAPA Library Quantification kit. A separate single-read 150-cycle Illumina NextSeq 550 flow cell was used to sequence each immunoSEQ 96-well plate. In the authors' own workflow: The immunoSEQ output contained only junctional sequences without quality scores, so filtering could not match that applied to full-length reads. Sequences were annotated with PyIR, a Python wrapper for IgBLAST v1.9, using IMGT germline references to assign V/J genes and CDR3. Any read was removed if the V/J assignment was weak (E-value above 1e-6), the CDR3 was missing, or the read contained stop codons, out-of-frame junctions, or ambiguous translated residues. V3J clonotypes were defined as sequences sharing an identical inferred V gene, J gene, and CDR3 amino acid sequence. To compute the percentage overlap between repertoires, the number of shared unique clonotypes was divided by the size of the smaller repertoire. RTK rarefaction, the Chao1 estimator, and Recon v2.1 estimates of unobserved clonotypes were used to assess repertoire richness. OLGA was used to compute generation probabilities for all TCRbeta clonotypes that the gDNA method yielded from a handful of donors. The table comes from immuneACCESS by way of TCRdb, which keeps in-frame sequences with V and J called. Part of the clones is missing from these tables; in studies checked, under half for an unresolved V gene and the rest for unknown reasons. The D gene and trimming were derived from the DNA, and the V and J assignments and clone size from that table. This sample lists about 680,000 clones; 73% were detected once. Together, the top ten hold under 2% of the sample.

There are 12 amino acids in the CDR3, from cysteine to phenylalanine inclusive. The retained sequence is limited to the CDR3, 36 bases, with the frame set at the first base. V gives up 6 bases and J gives up 7 bases, and the segment between their germline ends measures 12 bases. Healthy HIV-negative adults with no recently reported acute infections or vaccinations were included as donors. Every donor was a Caucasian adult residing in Nashville, Tennessee, USA. Magnetic negative selection was used to enrich CD4+ T cells, after which naive cells were positively selected on CD45RA and the negative fraction became the memory subset. After blood collection by leukapheresis, PBMCs were isolated using Ficoll-Histopaque density gradient centrifugation and then cryopreserved in the vapor phase of liquid nitrogen. Analytical flow cytometry was used to check the purity and quantity of every magnetically sorted T cell population. Each sorted fraction had its genomic DNA isolated and then quantified by UV absorbance on a Nanodrop 2000c.

Details on this clone: Its antigen remains undetermined. No base quality values were provided; no much bigger clone lies one nucleotide off.

The TCR sequence derives from a woman aged 30 to 39 in good health. The chain couples TRBV23-1 to TRBJ1-2; the D segment cannot be called with confidence. TRBV23-1 is placed among ORFs of uncertain function. Source material: memory CD4+ T cells sorted from blood. The cell subset or site label here, explained by the study, means: CD45RA-negative fraction. CDR3 region: CASRLDTSGYTF. In nucleotide form, the sequence is TGCGCCAGCAGGTTAGACACCTCTGGCTACACCTTC.